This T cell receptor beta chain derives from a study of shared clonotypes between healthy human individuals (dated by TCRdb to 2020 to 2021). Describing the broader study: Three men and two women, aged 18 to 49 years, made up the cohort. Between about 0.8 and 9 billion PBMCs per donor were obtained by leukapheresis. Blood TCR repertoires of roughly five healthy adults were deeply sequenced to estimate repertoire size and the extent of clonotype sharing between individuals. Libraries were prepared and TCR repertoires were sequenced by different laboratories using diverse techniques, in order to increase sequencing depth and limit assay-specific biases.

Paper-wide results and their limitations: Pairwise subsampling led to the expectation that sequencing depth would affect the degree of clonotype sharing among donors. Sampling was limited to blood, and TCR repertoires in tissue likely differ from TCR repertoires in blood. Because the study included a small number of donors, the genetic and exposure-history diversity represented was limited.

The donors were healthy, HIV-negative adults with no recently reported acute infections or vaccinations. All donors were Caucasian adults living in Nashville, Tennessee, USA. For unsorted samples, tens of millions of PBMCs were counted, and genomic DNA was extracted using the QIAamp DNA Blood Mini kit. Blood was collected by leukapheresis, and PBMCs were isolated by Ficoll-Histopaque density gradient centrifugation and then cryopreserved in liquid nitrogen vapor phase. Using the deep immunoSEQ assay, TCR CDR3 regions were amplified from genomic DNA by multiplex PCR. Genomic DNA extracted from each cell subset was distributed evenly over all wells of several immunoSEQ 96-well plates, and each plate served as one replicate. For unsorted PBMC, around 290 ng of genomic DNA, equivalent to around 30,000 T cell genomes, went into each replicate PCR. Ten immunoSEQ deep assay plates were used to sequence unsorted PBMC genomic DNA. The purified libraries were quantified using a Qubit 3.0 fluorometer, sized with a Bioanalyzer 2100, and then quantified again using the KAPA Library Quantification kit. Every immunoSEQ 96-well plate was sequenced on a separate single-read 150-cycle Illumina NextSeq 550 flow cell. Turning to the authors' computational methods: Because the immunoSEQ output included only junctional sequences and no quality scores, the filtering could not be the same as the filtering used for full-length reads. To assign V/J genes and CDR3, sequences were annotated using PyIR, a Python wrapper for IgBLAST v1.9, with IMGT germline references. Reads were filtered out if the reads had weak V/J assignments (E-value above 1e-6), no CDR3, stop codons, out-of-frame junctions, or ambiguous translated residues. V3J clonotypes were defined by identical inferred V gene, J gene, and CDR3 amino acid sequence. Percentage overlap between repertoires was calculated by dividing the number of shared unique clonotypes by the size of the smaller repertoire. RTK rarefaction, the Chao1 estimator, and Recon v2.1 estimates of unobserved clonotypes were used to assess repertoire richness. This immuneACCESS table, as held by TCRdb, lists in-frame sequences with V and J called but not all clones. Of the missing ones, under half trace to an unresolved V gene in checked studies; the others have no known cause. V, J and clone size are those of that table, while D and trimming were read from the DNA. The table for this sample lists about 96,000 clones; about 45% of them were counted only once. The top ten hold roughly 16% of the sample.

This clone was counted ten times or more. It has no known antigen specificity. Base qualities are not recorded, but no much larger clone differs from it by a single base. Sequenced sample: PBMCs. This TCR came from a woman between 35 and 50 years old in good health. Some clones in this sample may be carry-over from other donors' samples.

The CDR3 is CASSLAIETQYF. At the DNA level, the sequence is TGTGCCAGCAGCTTAGCGATCGAGACCCAGTACTTC. The chain uses TRBV7-3 and TRBJ2-5, with no confidently assigned D gene. V is reduced by 2 bases and J by 5 bases, leaving a spacing of 6 bases between them. CDR3 length: 12 amino acids, cysteine to phenylalanine. Only the CDR3 portion is preserved as DNA: 36 bases, with reading frame beginning at the first base. According to the germline V gene, CDR1 reads SGHTA and CDR2 reads FQGTGA.